This record looks at one T cell receptor (beta chain) sequence and its context. Its cognate antigen is unknown. TCRdb keeps only in-frame clones here, not all; method: immunoSEQ multiplex PCR. The sample contains about 41,000 clones, 86% of which appear only once. This sample stems from a study of T cells in localized non-small cell lung cancer. General study results and limits: Patients showing higher blood T cell density tended to see longer overall survival. One tumor region alone was sequenced, and heterogeneity therefore remains possible.

Material: peripheral blood, obtained before any cancer treatment. The sequence came from a woman aged 18 to 50 with stage III lung adenocarcinoma.

This CDR3 reads CASGPPWGVNTEAFF. The CDR3 DNA sequence: TGTGCTAGTGGTCCCCCTTGGGGCGTGAACACTGAAGCTTTCTTT. This rearrangement joins TRBV12-5 to TRBJ1-1, with D possibly matching TRBD1 (5 bases). Germline lookup yields CDR1 LGHNT and CDR2 FRNRAP. The CDR3 has 15 amino acids. Trimming took off 5 bases at V and 0 bases at J, with 13 bases between the two ends. Based on the CDR3 plus reference TRBV12-5 and TRBJ1-1, the full variable domain is DARVTQTPRHKVTEMGQEVTMRCQPILGHNTVFWYRQTMMQGLELLAYFRNRAPLDDSGMPKDRFSAEMPDATLATLKIQPSEPRDSAVYFCASGPPWGVNTEAFFGQGTRLTVV.